The present entry profiles one TCR beta chain with its context. The target antigen is unknown. The sample originates from a study of PD-1 blockade in classical Hodgkin lymphoma. Overall study findings and caveats: Newly diagnosed and completely responding patients shared comparable baseline diversity. The repertoire differences lack a defined cause, possibly disease activity or prior therapy.

The CDR3 length is 14 residues. Trimming removed 5 bases at V and 6 bases at J, with 16 bases between. CDR1 and CDR2 from the germline V gene are MDHEN and SYDVKM. Documented time point: cycle 4 day 1 (C4D1), after more than five weeks of nivolumab. Each of the patients experienced relapse following autologous stem cell transplantation, and their brentuximab vedotin exposure differed. The method was immunoSEQ multiplex PCR; TCRdb's version includes in-frame clones alone and lacks a portion of them. The repertoire holds some 90,000 clones, 75% to 85% seen once, with about 17% in the top ten. The sequencing here drew on peripheral blood mononuclear cells (PBMCs), taken before the fourth cycle of nivolumab. The chain employs TRBV28 and TRBJ1-2, with D uncertain. The origin of this receptor is a human donor with classical Hodgkin lymphoma. CDR3 coding DNA: TGTGCCAGCAGTACCCCGGCTTCGGGTCATGGCTACACCTTC. Encoded protein: CASSTPASGHGYTF.